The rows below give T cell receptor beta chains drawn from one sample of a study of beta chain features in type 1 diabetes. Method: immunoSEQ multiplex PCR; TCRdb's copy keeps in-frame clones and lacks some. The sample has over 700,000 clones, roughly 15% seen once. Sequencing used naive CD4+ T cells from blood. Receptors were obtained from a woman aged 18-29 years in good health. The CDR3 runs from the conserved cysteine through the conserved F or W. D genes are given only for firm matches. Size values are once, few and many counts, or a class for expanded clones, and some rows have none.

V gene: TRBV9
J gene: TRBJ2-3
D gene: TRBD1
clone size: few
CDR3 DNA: TGTGCCAGCAGCGTAGCGGGGACAGGGGGCGGGAATACGCAGTATTTT
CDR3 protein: CASSVAGTGGGNTQYF

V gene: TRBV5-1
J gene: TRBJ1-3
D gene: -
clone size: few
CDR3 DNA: TGCGCCAGCAGCCCGGGCCTCTCCTCTGGAAACACCATATATTTT
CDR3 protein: CASSPGLSSGNTIYF

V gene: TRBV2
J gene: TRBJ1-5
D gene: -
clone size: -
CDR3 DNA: TGTGCCAGCAGCGGAACAAGGAATCAGCCCCAGCATTTT
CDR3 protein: CASSGTRNQPQHF

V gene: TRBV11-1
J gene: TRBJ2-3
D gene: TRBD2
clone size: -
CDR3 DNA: TGTGCCAGCAGCTTAGGACTAGCACCCGTCACAGATACGCAGTATTTT
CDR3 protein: CASSLGLAPVTDTQYF

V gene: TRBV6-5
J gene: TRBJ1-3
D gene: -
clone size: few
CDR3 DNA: TGTGCCAGCAGTCGACAGCATCTCGTGGGAAACACCATATATTTT
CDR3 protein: CASSRQHLVGNTIYF

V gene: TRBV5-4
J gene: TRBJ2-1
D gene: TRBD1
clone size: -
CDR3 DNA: TGTGCCAGCAGCTCAAACAGGGGGTTTGAGCAGTTCTTC
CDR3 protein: CASSSNRGFEQFF

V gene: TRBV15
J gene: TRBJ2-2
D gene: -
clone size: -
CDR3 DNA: TGTGCCACCAGCAGAGATCTTGCTAGCGGGGAGCTGTTTTTT
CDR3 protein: CATSRDLASGELFF

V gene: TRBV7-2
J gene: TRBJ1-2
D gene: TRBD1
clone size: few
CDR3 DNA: TGTGCCAGCAGCCTGGGACAGGGGGCAGTGGGTTATGGCTACACCTTC
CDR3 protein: CASSLGQGAVGYGYTF

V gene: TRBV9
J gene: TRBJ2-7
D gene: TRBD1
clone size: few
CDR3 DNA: TGTGCCAGCAGCGTAGGGGGACAGGGCCGAGAGCAGTACTTC
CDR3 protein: CASSVGGQGREQYF

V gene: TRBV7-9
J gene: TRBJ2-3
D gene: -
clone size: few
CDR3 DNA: TGTGCCAGCAGCCGAGTAGAGGGAGCAGATACGCAGTATTTT
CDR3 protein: CASSRVEGADTQYF

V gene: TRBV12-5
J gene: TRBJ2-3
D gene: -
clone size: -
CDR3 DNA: TGTGCTAGTGGTTTGGGAGCAGGGGCCAGCACAGATACGCAGTATTTT
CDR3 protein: CASGLGAGASTDTQYF

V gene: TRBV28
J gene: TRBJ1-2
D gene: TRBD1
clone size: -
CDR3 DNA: TGTGCCAGCGGGACAGGGGATTTATCGTCGCCCTATGGCTACACCTTC
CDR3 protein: CASGTGDLSSPYGYTF

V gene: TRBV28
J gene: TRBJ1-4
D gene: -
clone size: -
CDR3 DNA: TGTGCCAGCAGTTTAGGGGTCAACGGGAATGAAAAACTGTTTTTT
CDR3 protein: CASSLGVNGNEKLFF

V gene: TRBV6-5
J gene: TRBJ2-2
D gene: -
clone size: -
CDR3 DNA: TGTGCCAGCCTCTACGCCGGGGAGCTGTTTTTT
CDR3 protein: CASLYAGELFF

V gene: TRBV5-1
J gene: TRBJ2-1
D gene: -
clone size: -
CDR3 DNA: TGCGCCAGCAGCGGGGACCTTAGCTCCTACAATGAGCAGTTCTTC
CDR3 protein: CASSGDLSSYNEQFF

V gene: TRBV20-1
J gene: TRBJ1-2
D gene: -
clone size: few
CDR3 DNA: TGCAGTGCTAGTGGGGACTATGGCTACACCTTC
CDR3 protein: CSASGDYGYTF

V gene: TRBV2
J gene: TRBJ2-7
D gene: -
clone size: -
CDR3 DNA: TGTGCCAGCAGGCGGGCGGTTTCCTACGAGCAGTACTTC
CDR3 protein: CASRRAVSYEQYF

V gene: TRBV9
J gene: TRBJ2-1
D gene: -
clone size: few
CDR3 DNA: TGTGCCAGCAGCTCCAGACCCCAGGTCAATGAGCAGTTCTTC
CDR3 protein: CASSSRPQVNEQFF

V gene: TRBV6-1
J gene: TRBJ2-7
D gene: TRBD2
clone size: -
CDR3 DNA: TGTGCCGCCCGACTAGCGGCCTACGAGCAGTACTTC
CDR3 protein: CAARLAAYEQYF

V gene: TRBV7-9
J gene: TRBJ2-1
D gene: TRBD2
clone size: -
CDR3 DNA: TGTGCCAGCAGCTTAGCCTTGACCGGGACTAGCGGGAGTTATGAGCAGTTCTTC
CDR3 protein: CASSLALTGTSGSYEQFF

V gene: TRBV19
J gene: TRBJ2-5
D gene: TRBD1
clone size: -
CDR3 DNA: TGTGCCAGTAGTGTGACAGGGGCTGCCGGAGAGACCCAGTACTTC
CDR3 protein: CASSVTGAAGETQYF

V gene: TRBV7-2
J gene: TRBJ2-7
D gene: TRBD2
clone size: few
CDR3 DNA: TGTGCCAGCAGCACCGAAAGCGGGAGGTACGAGCAGTACTTC
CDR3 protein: CASSTESGRYEQYF

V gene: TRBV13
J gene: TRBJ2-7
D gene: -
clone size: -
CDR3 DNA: TGTGCCAGCAGCCCCCGCCAAACGGCGCTTTACAACGAGCAGTACTTC
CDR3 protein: CASSPRQTALYNEQYF

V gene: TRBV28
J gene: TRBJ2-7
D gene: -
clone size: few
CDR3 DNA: TGTGCCAGCAGCGGGACACAGTCCTCCTACGAGCAGTACTTC
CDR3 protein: CASSGTQSSYEQYF

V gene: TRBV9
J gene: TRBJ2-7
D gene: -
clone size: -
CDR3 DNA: TGTGCCAGCAGCCCCTCAGTGGACTACGAGCAGTACTTC
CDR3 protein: CASSPSVDYEQYF

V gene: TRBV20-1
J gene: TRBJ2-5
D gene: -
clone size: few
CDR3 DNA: TGCAGTGCTTCAGAGGGGGCCCAGTACTTC
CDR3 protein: CSASEGAQYF

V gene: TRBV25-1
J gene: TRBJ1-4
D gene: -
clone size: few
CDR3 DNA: TGTGCCAGCAGTGATCGGGGTATGGGAAATGAAAAACTGTTTTTT
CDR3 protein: CASSDRGMGNEKLFF

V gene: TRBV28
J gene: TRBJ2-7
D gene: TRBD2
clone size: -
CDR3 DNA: TGTGCCAGCAGTCCCCGGGGGGAAGTAAGTGACGAGCAGTACTTC
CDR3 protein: CASSPRGEVSDEQYF

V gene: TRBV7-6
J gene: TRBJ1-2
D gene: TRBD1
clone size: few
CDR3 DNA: TGTGCCAGCAGCTTAGAGGACAGGGCCTATGGCTACACCTTC
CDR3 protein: CASSLEDRAYGYTF

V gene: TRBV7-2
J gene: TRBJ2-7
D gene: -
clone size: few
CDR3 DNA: TGTGCCAGCAGCTTAGTGGGACTCCGGACCAGATACGAGCAGTACTTC
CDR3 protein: CASSLVGLRTRYEQYF

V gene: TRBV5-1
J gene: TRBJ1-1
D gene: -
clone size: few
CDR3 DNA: TGCGCCAGCAGCTTGATGGGCAGGGGTTCCACTGAAGCTTTCTTT
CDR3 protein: CASSLMGRGSTEAFF

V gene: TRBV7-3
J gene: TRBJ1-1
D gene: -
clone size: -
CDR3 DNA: TGTGCCAGCAGCTTAGTGAACACTGAAGCTTTCTTT
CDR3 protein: CASSLVNTEAFF

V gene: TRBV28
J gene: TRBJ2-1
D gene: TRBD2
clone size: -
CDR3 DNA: TGTGCCAGCAGTCCCGGGACTAGCGGGTTTAATGAGCAGTTCTTC
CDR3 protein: CASSPGTSGFNEQFF

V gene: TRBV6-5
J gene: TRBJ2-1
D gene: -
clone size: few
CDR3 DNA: TGTGCCAGCAGTTTGGACAGCTACAATGAGCAGTTCTTC
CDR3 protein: CASSLDSYNEQFF

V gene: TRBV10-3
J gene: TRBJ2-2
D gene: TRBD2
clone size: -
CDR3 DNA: TGTGCCATCAGCAACCAACTAGCGGGAGGGTCCGGGGAGCTGTTTTTT
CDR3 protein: CAISNQLAGGSGELFF

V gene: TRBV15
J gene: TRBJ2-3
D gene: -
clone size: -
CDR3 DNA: TGTGCCACCAGGGGAATAAGCACAGATACGCAGTATTTT
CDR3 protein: CATRGISTDTQYF

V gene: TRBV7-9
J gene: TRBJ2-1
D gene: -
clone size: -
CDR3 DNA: TGTGCCAGCAGCCCTCGGGGTAGCTCCTACAATGAGCAGTTCTTC
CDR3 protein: CASSPRGSSYNEQFF

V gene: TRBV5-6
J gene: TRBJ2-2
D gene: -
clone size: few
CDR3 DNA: TGTGCCAGCAGCCTTGTAGGGGCGCCCACCGGGGAGCTGTTTTTT
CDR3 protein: CASSLVGAPTGELFF

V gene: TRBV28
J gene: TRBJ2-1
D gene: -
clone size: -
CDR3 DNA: TGTGCCAGCAGTTTGCTAGCGCCTTACAATGAGCAGTTCTTC
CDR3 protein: CASSLLAPYNEQFF

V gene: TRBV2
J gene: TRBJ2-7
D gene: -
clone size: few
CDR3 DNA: TGTGCCGGAAGCCGGGGGTTAAGCTCCTACGAGCAGTACTTC
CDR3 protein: CAGSRGLSSYEQYF

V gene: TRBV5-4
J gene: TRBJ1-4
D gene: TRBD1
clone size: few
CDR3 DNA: TGTGCCAGCAGCTTGCGACAGGGAGAAGAAAAACTGTTTTTT
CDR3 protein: CASSLRQGEEKLFF

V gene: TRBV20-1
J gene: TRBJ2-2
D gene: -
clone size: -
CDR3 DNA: TGCAGTGCCCGTCACCTCGGGGGGCTGTTTTTT
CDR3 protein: CSARHLGGLFF

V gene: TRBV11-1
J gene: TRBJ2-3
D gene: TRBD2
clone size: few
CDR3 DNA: TGTGCCAGCAGCCCGTTCGGCGGGAGGAGAACAGATACGCAGTATTTT
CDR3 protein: CASSPFGGRRTDTQYF

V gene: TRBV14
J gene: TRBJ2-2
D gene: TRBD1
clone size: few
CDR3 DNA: TGTGCCAGCAGCCTACAGGGGACCGGGGAGCTGTTTTTT
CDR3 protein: CASSLQGTGELFF

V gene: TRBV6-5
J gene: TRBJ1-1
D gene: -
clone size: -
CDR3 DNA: TGTGCCAGCAGGAGGGGACATACGAACACTGAAGCTTTCTTT
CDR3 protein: CASRRGHTNTEAFF

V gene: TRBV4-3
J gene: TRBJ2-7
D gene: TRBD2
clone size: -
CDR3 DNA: TGCGCCAGCAGCCAAGATAGCGGGAGTCCCTACGAGCAGTACTTC
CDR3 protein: CASSQDSGSPYEQYF

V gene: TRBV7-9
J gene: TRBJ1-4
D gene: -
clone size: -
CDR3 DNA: TGTGCCAGCAGCTTGCAGACCGCGGATGAAAAACTGTTTTTT
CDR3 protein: CASSLQTADEKLFF

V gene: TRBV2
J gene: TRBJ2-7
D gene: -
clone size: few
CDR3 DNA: TGTGCCAGCGGGTCCGGTTGGGGCGAGCAGTACTTC
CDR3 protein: CASGSGWGEQYF

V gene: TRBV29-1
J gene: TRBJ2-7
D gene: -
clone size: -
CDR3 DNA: TGCAGCGTCGCGGTCGGCCCCTACGAGCAGTACTTC
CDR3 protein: CSVAVGPYEQYF

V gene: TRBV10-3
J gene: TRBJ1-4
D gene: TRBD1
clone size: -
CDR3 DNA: TGTGCCATCAGCCCGGGACAGCAGAATGAAAAACTGTTTTTT
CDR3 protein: CAISPGQQNEKLFF

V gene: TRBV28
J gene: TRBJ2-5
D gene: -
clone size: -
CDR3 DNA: TGTGCCAGCAGTTTACATTCCACGTACCAAGAGACCCAGTACTTC
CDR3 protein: CASSLHSTYQETQYF

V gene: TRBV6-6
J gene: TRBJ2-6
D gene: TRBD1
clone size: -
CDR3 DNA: TGTGCCAGCAGTTACTACACAGGGGGCAACGACCTGACTTTC
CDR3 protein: CASSYYTGGNDLTF